A selection of T cell receptor beta chains follows, all from one sample in a study of blood T cell repertoires in COVID-19. Some clones are missing from TCRdb's copy, which holds only in-frame ones; the method was immunoSEQ multiplex PCR. This table has about 370,000 clones, about 90% appearing once. The source material was peripheral blood. Receptors originate from a woman aged 25 to 39 with COVID-19, enrolled during active disease. The CDR3 runs from the conserved cysteine through the conserved F or W. A D gene is named only where the DNA matches it firmly. Clone size, where shown, is once, few, many, or a class for clones that have expanded.

v_call: TRBV30; d_call: TRBD1; clone_size: .; j_call: TRBJ2-7; cdr3_length: 12; cdr3_aa: CSAGTGPPEQYF; cdr3_nt: TGTAGTGCTGGGACAGGGCCCCCAGAGCAGTACTTC
v_call: TRBV9; d_call: TRBD1; clone_size: .; j_call: TRBJ1-2; cdr3_length: 14; cdr3_aa: CASKGGRDRGGYTF; cdr3_nt: TGTGCCAGCAAAGGGGGCCGGGACAGGGGCGGCTACACCTTC
v_call: TRBV11-2; d_call: .; clone_size: .; j_call: TRBJ1-3; cdr3_length: 17; cdr3_aa: CASSLGQPGDSGNTIYF; cdr3_nt: TGTGCCAGCAGCTTAGGACAGCCGGGGGACTCTGGAAACACCATATATTTT
v_call: TRBV28; d_call: TRBD2; clone_size: .; j_call: TRBJ2-2; cdr3_length: 17; cdr3_aa: CASSLSGTSGISGELFF; cdr3_nt: TGTGCCAGCAGTTTATCCGGGACTAGCGGGATCAGCGGGGAGCTGTTTTTT
v_call: TRBV5-1; d_call: .; clone_size: .; j_call: TRBJ2-3; cdr3_length: 17; cdr3_aa: CASSSKPGLRSTDTQYF; cdr3_nt: TGCGCCAGCAGTTCTAAGCCGGGACTCCGAAGCACAGATACGCAGTATTTT
v_call: TRBV15; d_call: .; clone_size: .; j_call: TRBJ2-7; cdr3_length: 15; cdr3_aa: CATSRDRVNSYEQYF; cdr3_nt: TGTGCCACCAGCAGAGATCGCGTAAATTCCTACGAGCAGTACTTC
v_call: TRBV5-1; d_call: TRBD1; clone_size: .; j_call: TRBJ2-3; cdr3_length: 14; cdr3_aa: CASSLQGPRDTQYF; cdr3_nt: TGCGCCAGCAGCTTACAGGGGCCCAGAGATACGCAGTATTTT
v_call: TRBV30; d_call: .; clone_size: .; j_call: TRBJ1-1; cdr3_length: 13; cdr3_aa: CAWSVRANTEAFF; cdr3_nt: TGTGCCTGGAGTGTGAGGGCGAACACTGAAGCTTTCTTT
v_call: TRBV3-1/TRBV3-2; d_call: .; clone_size: .; j_call: TRBJ1-2; cdr3_length: 14; cdr3_aa: CASSPNGLNYGYTF; cdr3_nt: TGTGCCAGCAGCCCCAACGGACTGAACTATGGCTACACCTTC
v_call: TRBV7-9; d_call: .; clone_size: .; j_call: TRBJ1-1; cdr3_length: 15; cdr3_aa: CASSLPRTRPTEAFF; cdr3_nt: TGTGCCAGCAGCTTACCCCGGACAAGGCCCACTGAAGCTTTCTTT
v_call: TRBV10-2; d_call: TRBD2; clone_size: .; j_call: TRBJ2-7; cdr3_length: 17; cdr3_aa: CASSESASGSQSYEQYF; cdr3_nt: TGCGCCAGCAGTGAGTCTGCTAGCGGGAGTCAATCCTACGAGCAGTACTTC
v_call: TRBV29-1; d_call: .; clone_size: .; j_call: TRBJ2-3; cdr3_length: 13; cdr3_aa: CSVDSRGYDTQYF; cdr3_nt: TGCAGCGTTGATTCAAGGGGCTACGATACGCAGTATTTT
v_call: TRBV25-1; d_call: TRBD2; clone_size: many; j_call: TRBJ2-7; cdr3_length: 15; cdr3_aa: CASSESGRSRYEQYF; cdr3_nt: TGTGCCAGCAGTGAATCCGGGAGGTCGAGGTACGAGCAGTACTTC
v_call: TRBV4-1; d_call: .; clone_size: once; j_call: TRBJ2-2; cdr3_length: 16; cdr3_aa: CASSQEAGTNTGELFF; cdr3_nt: TGCGCCAGCAGCCAAGAAGCGGGCACGAACACCGGGGAGCTGTTTTTT
v_call: TRBV28; d_call: .; clone_size: .; j_call: TRBJ1-2; cdr3_length: 14; cdr3_aa: CASSAPGYLYGYTF; cdr3_nt: TGTGCCAGCAGTGCCCCAGGGTATCTCTATGGCTACACCTTC
v_call: TRBV27; d_call: TRBD2; clone_size: .; j_call: TRBJ2-3; cdr3_length: 14; cdr3_aa: CASGPGLATDTQYF; cdr3_nt: TGTGCCAGTGGTCCGGGACTAGCGACAGATACGCAGTATTTT
v_call: TRBV11-3; d_call: .; clone_size: .; j_call: TRBJ1-1; cdr3_length: 12; cdr3_aa: CASSLDGGAAFF; cdr3_nt: TGTGCCAGCAGCTTAGATGGCGGGGCCGCTTTCTTT
v_call: TRBV27; d_call: .; clone_size: .; j_call: TRBJ2-1; cdr3_length: 15; cdr3_aa: CASKQGSISYNEQFF; cdr3_nt: TGTGCCAGCAAACAGGGTAGTATTTCCTACAATGAGCAGTTCTTC
v_call: TRBV10-3; d_call: TRBD1; clone_size: .; j_call: TRBJ2-1; cdr3_length: 13; cdr3_aa: CAISQPTGNEQFF; cdr3_nt: TGTGCCATCAGTCAGCCGACAGGGAATGAGCAGTTCTTC
v_call: TRBV6-2/TRBV6-3; d_call: .; clone_size: .; j_call: TRBJ2-2; cdr3_length: 14; cdr3_aa: CASSSGKHTGELFF; cdr3_nt: TGTGCCAGCAGTTCCGGGAAGCACACCGGGGAGCTGTTTTTT
v_call: TRBV29-1; d_call: TRBD2; clone_size: .; j_call: TRBJ2-3; cdr3_length: 14; cdr3_aa: CSGDGAGGTDTQYF; cdr3_nt: TGCAGCGGTGACGGAGCGGGAGGCACAGATACGCAGTATTTT
v_call: TRBV19; d_call: TRBD2; clone_size: .; j_call: TRBJ2-1; cdr3_length: 15; cdr3_aa: CASSLGLAGNNEQFF; cdr3_nt: TGTGCCAGTAGTTTGGGACTAGCGGGAAACAATGAGCAGTTCTTC
v_call: TRBV28; d_call: .; clone_size: .; j_call: TRBJ2-7; cdr3_length: 15; cdr3_aa: CASSWQSVGAYEQYF; cdr3_nt: TGTGCCAGCAGTTGGCAATCAGTGGGGGCGTACGAGCAGTACTTC
v_call: TRBV4-1; d_call: .; clone_size: .; j_call: TRBJ2-3; cdr3_length: 15; cdr3_aa: CASSQGARFRDTQYF; cdr3_nt: TGCGCCAGCAGCCAAGGGGCCCGTTTTAGAGATACGCAGTATTTT
v_call: TRBV4-3; d_call: .; clone_size: .; j_call: TRBJ2-5; cdr3_length: 14; cdr3_aa: CASSQDLTDGTQYF; cdr3_nt: TGCGCCAGCAGCCAAGATCTGACAGATGGGACCCAGTACTTC
v_call: TRBV11-2; d_call: .; clone_size: .; j_call: TRBJ2-3; cdr3_length: 15; cdr3_aa: CASSLVGGSTDTQYF; cdr3_nt: TGTGCCAGCAGCTTGGTGGGCGGGAGCACAGATACGCAGTATTTT
v_call: TRBV4-3; d_call: TRBD2; clone_size: .; j_call: TRBJ2-2; cdr3_length: 16; cdr3_aa: CASSQEALAGGGELFF; cdr3_nt: TGCGCCAGCAGCCAAGAGGCACTAGCGGGAGGCGGGGAGCTGTTTTTT
v_call: TRBV7-2; d_call: TRBD1; clone_size: .; j_call: TRBJ1-5; cdr3_length: 15; cdr3_aa: CASSLGRGLQQPQHF; cdr3_nt: TGTGCCAGCAGCTTGGGCAGGGGGCTACAACAGCCCCAGCATTTT
v_call: TRBV7-3; d_call: .; clone_size: once; j_call: TRBJ1-4; cdr3_length: 16; cdr3_aa: CASSPRRPLLNEKLFF; cdr3_nt: TGTGCCAGCAGCCCAAGGCGGCCGCTACTTAATGAAAAACTGTTTTTT
v_call: TRBV27; d_call: TRBD1; clone_size: .; j_call: TRBJ2-3; cdr3_length: 16; cdr3_aa: CASSRDRGVMPDTQYF; cdr3_nt: TGTGCCAGCAGTAGGGACAGGGGAGTGATGCCAGATACGCAGTATTTT
v_call: TRBV7-3; d_call: TRBD1; clone_size: .; j_call: TRBJ2-6; cdr3_length: 15; cdr3_aa: CASSPGTVGANVLTF; cdr3_nt: TGTGCCAGCAGTCCGGGGACAGTTGGGGCCAACGTCCTGACTTTC
v_call: TRBV5-4; d_call: .; clone_size: .; j_call: TRBJ1-3; cdr3_length: 15; cdr3_aa: CASSRTQGGVHTIYF; cdr3_nt: TGTGCCAGCAGCAGAACCCAGGGAGGCGTCCACACCATATATTTT
v_call: TRBV4-3; d_call: TRBD2; clone_size: .; j_call: TRBJ2-7; cdr3_length: 18; cdr3_aa: CASSQDWASGSPPLEQYF; cdr3_nt: TGCGCCAGCAGCCAAGATTGGGCTAGCGGGAGCCCTCCTCTCGAGCAGTACTTC
v_call: TRBV24-1; d_call: TRBD2; clone_size: .; j_call: TRBJ2-2; cdr3_length: 19; cdr3_aa: CATSDPGVASGVNTGELFF; cdr3_nt: TGTGCCACCAGTGATCCCGGAGTAGCTAGCGGGGTGAACACCGGGGAGCTGTTTTTT
v_call: TRBV9; d_call: TRBD1; clone_size: .; j_call: TRBJ1-5; cdr3_length: 15; cdr3_aa: CASSVGDRDNQPQHF; cdr3_nt: TGTGCCAGCAGCGTAGGGGACAGAGACAATCAGCCCCAGCATTTT
v_call: TRBV6-5; d_call: TRBD2; clone_size: .; j_call: TRBJ2-1; cdr3_length: 16; cdr3_aa: CASSSTASGRFNEQFF; cdr3_nt: TGTGCCAGCAGTTCGACCGCTAGCGGGAGGTTCAATGAGCAGTTCTTC
v_call: TRBV6-1; d_call: TRBD2; clone_size: .; j_call: TRBJ2-5; cdr3_length: 17; cdr3_aa: CASSEGALAGGQETQYF; cdr3_nt: TGTGCCAGCAGTGAAGGGGCCCTAGCGGGAGGGCAAGAGACCCAGTACTTC
v_call: TRBV4-2; d_call: TRBD2; clone_size: once; j_call: TRBJ2-7; cdr3_length: 16; cdr3_aa: CASSPGTSGRGGEQYF; cdr3_nt: TGTGCCAGCAGCCCCGGGACTAGCGGGAGGGGTGGCGAGCAGTACTTC
v_call: TRBV2; d_call: .; clone_size: .; j_call: TRBJ2-1; cdr3_length: 18; cdr3_aa: CASGVSSLVSSSYNEQFF; cdr3_nt: TGTGCCAGCGGGGTTTCTAGCCTAGTTTCAAGCTCCTACAATGAGCAGTTCTTC
v_call: TRBV11-2; d_call: .; clone_size: .; j_call: TRBJ1-2; cdr3_length: 14; cdr3_aa: CASSLVGGNYGYTF; cdr3_nt: TGTGCCAGCAGCTTAGTTGGGGGGAACTATGGCTACACCTTC
v_call: TRBV19; d_call: TRBD1; clone_size: .; j_call: TRBJ2-3; cdr3_length: 15; cdr3_aa: CASSTRQGATDTQYF; cdr3_nt: TGTGCCAGTAGTACCAGACAGGGAGCCACAGATACGCAGTATTTT
v_call: TRBV5-5; d_call: .; clone_size: .; j_call: TRBJ2-1; cdr3_length: 13; cdr3_aa: CASRGDTYNEQFF; cdr3_nt: TGTGCCAGCAGAGGGGACACATACAATGAGCAGTTCTTC
v_call: TRBV10-1; d_call: .; clone_size: .; j_call: TRBJ2-1; cdr3_length: 14; cdr3_aa: CASSEYQGKNEQFF; cdr3_nt: TGCGCCAGCAGTGAGTACCAGGGGAAGAATGAGCAGTTCTTC
v_call: TRBV10-2; d_call: TRBD1; clone_size: .; j_call: TRBJ2-6; cdr3_length: 16; cdr3_aa: CASSERQGSGANVLTF; cdr3_nt: TGCGCCAGCAGCGAAAGACAGGGGTCTGGGGCCAACGTCCTGACTTTC
v_call: TRBV3-1/TRBV3-2; d_call: .; clone_size: .; j_call: TRBJ1-6; cdr3_length: 15; cdr3_aa: CASSQGSQGNSPLHF; cdr3_nt: TGTGCCAGCAGCCAAGGTTCACAGGGAAATTCACCCCTCCACTTT
v_call: TRBV28; d_call: .; clone_size: once; j_call: TRBJ1-5; cdr3_length: 16; cdr3_aa: CASPPARIYSNQPQHF; cdr3_nt: TGTGCCAGCCCCCCAGCGCGGATTTATAGCAATCAGCCCCAGCATTTT
v_call: TRBV7-8; d_call: TRBD2; clone_size: .; j_call: TRBJ2-7; cdr3_length: 16; cdr3_aa: CASSFPGTSGLYEQYF; cdr3_nt: TGTGCCAGCAGCTTTCCCGGGACTAGCGGTCTCTACGAGCAGTACTTC
v_call: TRBV6-1; d_call: .; clone_size: .; j_call: TRBJ2-1; cdr3_length: 16; cdr3_aa: CASSERGSGSYNEQFF; cdr3_nt: TGTGCCAGCAGTGAGAGGGGGTCAGGCTCCTACAATGAGCAGTTCTTC
v_call: TRBV27; d_call: TRBD1; clone_size: .; j_call: TRBJ2-3; cdr3_length: 16; cdr3_aa: CASSTPGTGGRDTQYF; cdr3_nt: TGTGCCAGCAGTACCCCCGGGACAGGGGGCCGAGATACGCAGTATTTT
v_call: TRBV10-2; d_call: TRBD2; clone_size: .; j_call: TRBJ2-3; cdr3_length: 18; cdr3_aa: CASSEAGLAGGVTDTQYF; cdr3_nt: TGCGCCAGCAGTGAGGCTGGACTAGCGGGAGGTGTGACAGATACGCAGTATTTT
v_call: TRBV27; d_call: TRBD1; clone_size: .; j_call: TRBJ1-2; cdr3_length: 14; cdr3_aa: CASTSSGQGNGYTF; cdr3_nt: TGTGCCAGCACCAGCTCGGGACAGGGGAATGGCTACACCTTC
v_call: TRBV4-3; d_call: TRBD1; clone_size: once; j_call: TRBJ2-3; cdr3_length: 15; cdr3_aa: CASSADRGIRDTQYF; cdr3_nt: TGCGCCAGCAGTGCAGACAGGGGAATAAGAGATACGCAGTATTTT
v_call: TRBV7-2; d_call: TRBD2; clone_size: .; j_call: TRBJ2-1; cdr3_length: 15; cdr3_aa: CASSVGPSGYNEQFF; cdr3_nt: TGTGCCAGCAGCGTGGGGCCTAGCGGGTACAATGAGCAGTTCTTC
v_call: TRBV28; d_call: TRBD1; clone_size: .; j_call: TRBJ2-7; cdr3_length: 13; cdr3_aa: CATLPTGRYEQYF; cdr3_nt: TGTGCCACCCTTCCGACAGGGCGCTACGAGCAGTACTTC